This T cell receptor (beta chain) is drawn from a study of CD8+CD57+ T cells in acquired aplastic anemia. The wider study: The average for DNA from sorted CD4+ and CD8+ cells was 3 to 3.5 ug.

For CDR3 and TCR beta VDJ profiling, genomic DNA was the template used. TCRdb re-analysed the reads in MiXCR, keeping a single row per CDR3 protein. The data hold approximately 250,000 distinct CDR3 sequences, with 82% observed a single time. Patients who underwent sequencing had shown CD8+CD57+ cell expansion by flow cytometry. The germline CDR1 and CDR2 sequences are SGHAT and FQDESV (reference sequence). This CDR3 has 14 amino acids. V lost 5 bases, J lost 2 bases, and 4 bases stayed unmatched. The source is a human donor with aplastic anemia. The V call is TRBV11-1, the J call TRBJ2-7, with 9 bases that match TRBD1. Material for sequencing was sorted CD4+, CD8+, or CD8+CD57+ T cells (not recorded which) from PBMCs. The chain's CDR3 is CASSPRTGAYEQYF. The DNA of the CDR3 is TGTGCCAGCAGCCCCCGGACAGGGGCCTACGAGCAGTACTTC.